The sequence of this TCR beta chain was determined in a study of monozygotic twins with inflammatory bowel disease. Overall study findings and caveats: IBD patients carried less diverse TCRbeta repertoires (inverse Simpson) than healthy co-twins. Possibly reflecting limited power, no difference in repertoire similarity was found between concordant and discordant twins.

Points on this clonotype: Antigen specificity is unknown.

The CDR3 covers 12 residues. From germline, CDR1 is SQVTM and CDR2 ANQGSEA. Each sample had eight separate cDNA synthesis reactions. TCRdb re-called the 5' RACE reads and gives one entry per CDR3 protein, without DNA. This sample's table has about 440,000 distinct CDR3 sequences. The sequencing sample was made of blood. The clonotype comes from a human donor with ulcerative colitis or Crohn's disease, or a healthy co-twin of an affected twin (not recorded which). The chain carries TRBV29-1 and TRBJ1-2; TCRdb indicates TRBD1, and absent DNA this call remains unverified. The CDR3 here is CSAPDIHYGYTF.